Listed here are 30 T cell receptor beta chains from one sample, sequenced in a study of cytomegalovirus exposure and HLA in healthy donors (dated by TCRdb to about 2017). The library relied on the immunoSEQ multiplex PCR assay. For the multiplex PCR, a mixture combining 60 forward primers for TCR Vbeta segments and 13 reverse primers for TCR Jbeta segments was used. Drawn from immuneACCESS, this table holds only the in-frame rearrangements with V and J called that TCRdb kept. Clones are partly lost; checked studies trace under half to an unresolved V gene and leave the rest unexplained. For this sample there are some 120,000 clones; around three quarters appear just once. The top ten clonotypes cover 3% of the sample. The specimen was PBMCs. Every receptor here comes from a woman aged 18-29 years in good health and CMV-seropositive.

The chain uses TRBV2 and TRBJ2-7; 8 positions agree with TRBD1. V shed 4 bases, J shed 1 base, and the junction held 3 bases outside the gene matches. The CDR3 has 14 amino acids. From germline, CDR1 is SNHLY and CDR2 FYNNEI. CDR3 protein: CASSAHRGSYEQYF. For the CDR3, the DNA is TGTGCCAGCAGTGCCCACAGGGGGTCCTACGAGCAGTACTTC.

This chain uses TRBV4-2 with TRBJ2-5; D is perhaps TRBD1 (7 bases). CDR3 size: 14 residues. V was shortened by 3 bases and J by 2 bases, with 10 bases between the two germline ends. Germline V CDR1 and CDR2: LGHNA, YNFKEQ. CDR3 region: CASSQGGQQETQYF. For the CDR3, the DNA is TGTGCCAGCAGCCAGGGGGGACAGCAAGAGACCCAGTACTTC.

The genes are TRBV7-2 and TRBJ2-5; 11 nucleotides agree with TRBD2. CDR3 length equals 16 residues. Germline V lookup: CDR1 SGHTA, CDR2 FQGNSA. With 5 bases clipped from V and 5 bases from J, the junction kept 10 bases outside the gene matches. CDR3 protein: CASSRSSGRASETQYF. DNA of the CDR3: TGTGCCAGCAGCAGGAGTAGCGGGAGGGCCTCTGAGACCCAGTACTTC.

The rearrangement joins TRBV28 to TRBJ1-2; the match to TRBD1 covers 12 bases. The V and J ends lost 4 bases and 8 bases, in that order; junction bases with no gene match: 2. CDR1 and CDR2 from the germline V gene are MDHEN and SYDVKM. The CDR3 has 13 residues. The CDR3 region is CASSWGQGAGYTF. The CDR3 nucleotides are TGTGCCAGCAGTTGGGGACAGGGGGCAGGCTACACCTTC.

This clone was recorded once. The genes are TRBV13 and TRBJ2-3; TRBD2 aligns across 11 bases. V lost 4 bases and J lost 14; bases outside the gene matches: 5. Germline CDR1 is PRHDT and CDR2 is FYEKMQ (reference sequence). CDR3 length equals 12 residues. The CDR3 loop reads CASSYTSGSAYF. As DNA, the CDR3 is TGTGCCAGCAGCTATACTAGCGGGAGCGCGTATTTT.

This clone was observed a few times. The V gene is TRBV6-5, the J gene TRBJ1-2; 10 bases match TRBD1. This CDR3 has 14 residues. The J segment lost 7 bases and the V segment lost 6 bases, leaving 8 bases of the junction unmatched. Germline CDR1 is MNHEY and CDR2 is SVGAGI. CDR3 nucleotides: TGTGCCAGCAGCCGAACCGGGACAGGGGTTGGCTACACCTTC. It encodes CASSRTGTGVGYTF.

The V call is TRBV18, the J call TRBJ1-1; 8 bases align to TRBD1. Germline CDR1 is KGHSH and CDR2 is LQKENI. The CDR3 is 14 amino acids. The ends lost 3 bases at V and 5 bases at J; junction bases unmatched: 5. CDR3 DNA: TGTGCCAGCTCACCCCTACAGGGGGGGACTGAAGCTTTCTTT. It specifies CASSPLQGGTEAFF.

Here the CDR3 DNA reads TGTGCCAGCAGTTCTAGACAGACGAACACTGAAGCTTTCTTT. As protein: CASSSRQTNTEAFF. This chain uses TRBV28 with TRBJ1-1, with D possibly matching TRBD1 (5 bases). Trimming shortened V by 4 bases and J by 1 base, and 10 bases separated the two germline ends. Looked up from germline, CDR1 is MDHEN and CDR2 is SYDVKM. This CDR3 has 14 residues.

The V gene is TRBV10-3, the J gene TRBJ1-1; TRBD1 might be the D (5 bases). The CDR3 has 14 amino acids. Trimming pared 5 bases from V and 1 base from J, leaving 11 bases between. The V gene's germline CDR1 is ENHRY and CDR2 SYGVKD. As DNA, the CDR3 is TGTGCCATCAGTTCGACAGCCAGGAACACTGAAGCTTTCTTT. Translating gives CAISSTARNTEAFF.

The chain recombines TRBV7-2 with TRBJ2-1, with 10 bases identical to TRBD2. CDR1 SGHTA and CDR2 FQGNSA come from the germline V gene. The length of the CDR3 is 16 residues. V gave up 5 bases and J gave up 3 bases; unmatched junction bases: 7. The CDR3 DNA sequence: TGTGCCAGCAGCGTACTTAGCGGGAGGTACTACAATGAGCAGTTCTTC. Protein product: CASSVLSGRYYNEQFF.

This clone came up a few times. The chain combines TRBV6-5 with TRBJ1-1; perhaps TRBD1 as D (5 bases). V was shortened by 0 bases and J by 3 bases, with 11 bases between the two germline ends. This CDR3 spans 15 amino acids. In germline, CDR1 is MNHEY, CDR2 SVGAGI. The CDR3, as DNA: TGTGCCAGCAGTTACTCGGGCAGGGTGGACACTGAAGCTTTCTTT. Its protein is CASSYSGRVDTEAFF.

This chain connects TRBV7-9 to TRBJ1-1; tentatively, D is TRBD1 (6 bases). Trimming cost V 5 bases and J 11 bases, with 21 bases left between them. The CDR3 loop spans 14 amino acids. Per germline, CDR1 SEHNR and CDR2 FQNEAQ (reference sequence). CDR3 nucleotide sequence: TGTGCCAGCAGCCCACAGGGCAGCTCGGTGAAGGCTTTCTTT. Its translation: CASSPQGSSVKAFF.

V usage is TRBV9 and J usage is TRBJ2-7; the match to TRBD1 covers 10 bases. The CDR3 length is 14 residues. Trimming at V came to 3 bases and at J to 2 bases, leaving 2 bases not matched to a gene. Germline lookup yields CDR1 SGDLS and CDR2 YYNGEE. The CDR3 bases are TGTGCCAGCAGCGCCGACAGGGGGCCCTACGAGCAGTACTTC. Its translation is CASSADRGPYEQYF.

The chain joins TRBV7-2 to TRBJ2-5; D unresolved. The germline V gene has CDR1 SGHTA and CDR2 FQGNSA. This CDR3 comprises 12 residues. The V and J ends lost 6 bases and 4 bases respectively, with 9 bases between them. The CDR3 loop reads CASSSYAETQYF. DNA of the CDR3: TGTGCCAGCAGTTCCTACGCAGAGACCCAGTACTTC.

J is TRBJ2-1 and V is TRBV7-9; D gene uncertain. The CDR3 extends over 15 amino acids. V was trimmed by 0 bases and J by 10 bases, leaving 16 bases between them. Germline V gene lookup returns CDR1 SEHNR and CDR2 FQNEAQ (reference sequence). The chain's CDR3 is CASSLAALGAEEQFF. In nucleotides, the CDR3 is TGTGCCAGCAGCTTAGCTGCCCTAGGCGCGGAGGAGCAGTTCTTC.

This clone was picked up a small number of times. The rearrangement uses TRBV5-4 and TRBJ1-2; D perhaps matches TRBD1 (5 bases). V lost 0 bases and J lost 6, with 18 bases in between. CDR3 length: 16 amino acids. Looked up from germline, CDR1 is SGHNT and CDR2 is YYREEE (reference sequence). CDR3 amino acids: CASSLAVGGAYNGYTF. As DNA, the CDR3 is TGTGCCAGCAGCTTGGCTGTCGGCGGGGCATACAATGGCTACACCTTC.

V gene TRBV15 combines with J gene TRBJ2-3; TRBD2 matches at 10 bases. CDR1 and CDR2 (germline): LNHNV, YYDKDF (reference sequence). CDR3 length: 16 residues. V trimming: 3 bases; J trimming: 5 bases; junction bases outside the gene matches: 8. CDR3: CATSRGLAGARDTQYF. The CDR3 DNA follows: TGTGCCACCAGCAGGGGTCTAGCGGGAGCCCGAGATACGCAGTATTTT. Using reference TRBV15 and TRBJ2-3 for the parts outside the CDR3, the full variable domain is DAMVIQNPRYQVTQFGKPVTLSCSQTLNHNVMYWYQQKSSQAPKLLFHYYDKDFNNEADTPDNFQSRRPNTSFCFLDIRSPGLGDTAMYLCATSRGLAGARDTQYFGPGTRLTVL.

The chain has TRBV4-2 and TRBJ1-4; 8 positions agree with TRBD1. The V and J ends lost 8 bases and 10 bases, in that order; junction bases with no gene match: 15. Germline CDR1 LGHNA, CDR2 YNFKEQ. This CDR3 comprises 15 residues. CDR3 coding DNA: TGTGCCAGCCAGCCCGGGACAGGCTTTGTAAGAAAACTGTTTTTT. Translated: CASQPGTGFVRKLFF.

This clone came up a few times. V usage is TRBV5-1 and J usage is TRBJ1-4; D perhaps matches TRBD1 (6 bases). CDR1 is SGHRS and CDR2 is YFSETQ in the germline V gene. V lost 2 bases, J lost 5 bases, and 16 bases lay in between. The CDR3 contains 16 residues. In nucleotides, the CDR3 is TGCGCCAGCAGCTTTAGGGGGTTTTCCGGGAATGAAAAACTGTTTTTT. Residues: CASSFRGFSGNEKLFF.

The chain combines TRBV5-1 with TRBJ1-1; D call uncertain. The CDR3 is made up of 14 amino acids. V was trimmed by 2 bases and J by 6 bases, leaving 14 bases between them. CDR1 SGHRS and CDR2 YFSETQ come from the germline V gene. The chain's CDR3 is CASSLAAGLAEAFF. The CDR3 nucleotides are TGCGCCAGCAGCTTAGCGGCAGGTCTCGCTGAAGCTTTCTTT.

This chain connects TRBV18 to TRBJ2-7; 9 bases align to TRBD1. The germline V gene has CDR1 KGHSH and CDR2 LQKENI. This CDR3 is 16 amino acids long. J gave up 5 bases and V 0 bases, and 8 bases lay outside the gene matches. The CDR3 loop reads CASSPPLGQGADEQYF. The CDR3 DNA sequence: TGTGCCAGCTCACCACCGTTGGGACAGGGAGCGGACGAGCAGTACTTC.

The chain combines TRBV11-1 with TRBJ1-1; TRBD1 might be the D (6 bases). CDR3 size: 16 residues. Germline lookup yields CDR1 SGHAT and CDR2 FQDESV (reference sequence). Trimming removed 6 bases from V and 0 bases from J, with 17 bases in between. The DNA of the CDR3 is TGTGCCAGCAGTGGGAAGGCAGGGGCCGTGAACACTGAAGCTTTCTTT. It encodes CASSGKAGAVNTEAFF.

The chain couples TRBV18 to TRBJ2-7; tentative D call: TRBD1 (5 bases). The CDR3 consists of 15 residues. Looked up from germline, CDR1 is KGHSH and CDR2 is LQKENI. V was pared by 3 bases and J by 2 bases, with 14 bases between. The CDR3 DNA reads TGTGCCAGCTCACCGAGACAGACAGAACCCTACGAGCAGTACTTC. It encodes CASSPRQTEPYEQYF.

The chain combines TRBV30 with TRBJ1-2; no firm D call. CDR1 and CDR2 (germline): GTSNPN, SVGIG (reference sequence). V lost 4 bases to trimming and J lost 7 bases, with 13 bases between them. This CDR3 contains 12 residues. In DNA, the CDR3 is TGTGCCTGGAAAACAGAGTTTGTTGGCTACACCTTC. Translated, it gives CAWKTEFVGYTF.

DNA for the CDR3: TGTGCCAGTAGTGGCAGGGATTATCAGCCCCAGCATTTT. Translation: CASSGRDYQPQHF. The chain employs TRBV19 and TRBJ1-5; a possible D gene is TRBD1 (5 bases). Germline lookup yields CDR1 LNHDA and CDR2 SQIVND (reference sequence). The CDR3 sequence is 13 residues long. V was trimmed by 5 bases and J by 5 bases, leaving 10 bases between them.

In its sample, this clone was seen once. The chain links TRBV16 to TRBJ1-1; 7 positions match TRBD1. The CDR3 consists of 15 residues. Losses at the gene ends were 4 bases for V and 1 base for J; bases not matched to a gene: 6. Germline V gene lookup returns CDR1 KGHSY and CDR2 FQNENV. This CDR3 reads CASSPRDSENTEAFF. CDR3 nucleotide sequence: TGTGCCAGCAGCCCCCGGGACAGCGAGAACACTGAAGCTTTCTTT.

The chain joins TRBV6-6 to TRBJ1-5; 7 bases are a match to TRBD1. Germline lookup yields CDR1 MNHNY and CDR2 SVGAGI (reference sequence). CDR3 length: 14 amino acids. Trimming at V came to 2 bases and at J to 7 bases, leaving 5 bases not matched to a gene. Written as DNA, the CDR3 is TGTGCCAGCAGTTACGGACAGGAGGGACAGCCCCAGCATTTT. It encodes CASSYGQEGQPQHF.

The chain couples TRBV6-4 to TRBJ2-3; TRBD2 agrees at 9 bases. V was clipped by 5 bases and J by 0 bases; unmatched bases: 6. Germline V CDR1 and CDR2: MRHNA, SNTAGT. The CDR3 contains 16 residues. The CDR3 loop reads CASSFRLAASTDTQYF. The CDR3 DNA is TGTGCCAGCAGTTTCCGACTAGCGGCTAGCACAGATACGCAGTATTTT.

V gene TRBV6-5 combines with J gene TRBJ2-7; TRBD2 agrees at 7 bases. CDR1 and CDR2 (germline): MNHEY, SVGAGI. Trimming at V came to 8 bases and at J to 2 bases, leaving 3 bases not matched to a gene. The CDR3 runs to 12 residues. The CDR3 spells CASGEGTYEQYF. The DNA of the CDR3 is TGTGCCAGCGGGGAGGGGACCTACGAGCAGTACTTC.

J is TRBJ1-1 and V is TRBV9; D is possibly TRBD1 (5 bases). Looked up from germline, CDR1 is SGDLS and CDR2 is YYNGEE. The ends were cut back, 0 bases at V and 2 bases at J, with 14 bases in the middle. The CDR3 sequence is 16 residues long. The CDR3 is CASSVAGGGTNTEAFF. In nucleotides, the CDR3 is TGTGCCAGCAGCGTAGCCGGGGGGGGGACTAACACTGAAGCTTTCTTT. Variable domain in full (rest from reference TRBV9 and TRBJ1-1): DSGVTQTPKHLITATGQRVTLRCSPRSGDLSVYWYQQSLDQGLQFLIQYYNGEERAKGNILERFSAQQFPDLHSELNLSSLELGDSALYFCASSVAGGGTNTEAFFGQGTRLTVV.